This TCR beta chain was recovered during a study of T cells in Graves' hyperthyroidism and ophthalmopathy. Researchers amplified the TCR beta CDR3 regions from RNA transcripts. First-round RT-PCR of the TCR CDR3 relied on the HTBI primer set. TCRdb re-called the multiplex PCR reads through MiXCR, storing one row per CDR3 protein. This table holds 600,000 or so distinct CDR3 sequences, roughly 16% found once. The trim removed 6 bases at V and 2 bases at J, leaving 7 bases unmatched. The CDR3 sequence is 15 residues long. CDR1 and CDR2 from the germline V gene are SNHLY and FYNNEI. This clonotype was obtained from a woman younger than 45 with Graves' hyperthyroidism. The rearrangement links TRBV2 to TRBJ2-7, with 10 positions matching TRBD1. The source material was blood. For the CDR3, the DNA is TGTGCCAGCAGCGACTGGGACAGGGGTACCTACGAGCAGTACTTC. It translates to CASSDWDRGTYEQYF.